The 3 T cell receptor beta chains reported below all come from one sample, sequenced in a study of T cells in tuberculosis. Produced via immunoSEQ multiplex PCR; TCRdb's table is partial and in-frame only. The data contain 44,000 or so clones, over 90% of them seen just once; the ten biggest clones take up roughly 7%. The sequenced sample consisted of PBMCs. These receptors all stem from a donor aged 10-30 years with latent tuberculosis or without tuberculosis infection.

The rearrangement joins TRBV27 to TRBJ1-5, with D possibly being TRBD1 (6 bases). Deletions cut 4 bases from V and 7 bases from J, with 14 bases between. This CDR3 has 14 amino acids. Germline CDR1 and CDR2: MNHEY and SMNVEV (reference sequence). CDR3 DNA sequence: TGTGCCAGCAGTTCGCAGGGGAAGGGCCAGCCCCAGCATTTT. Its translation is CASSSQGKGQPQHF.

This clone showed up just once. The chain recombines TRBV29-1 with TRBJ1-4; TRBD1 agrees at 8 bases. Trimming removed 7 bases from V and 8 bases from J; junction bases left unmatched: 6. CDR1 and CDR2 (germline): SQVTM, ANQGSEA. CDR3 length equals 12 residues. The CDR3 bases are TGCAGCGGACAGGACAGGGACGAAAAACTGTTTTTT. Its protein is CSGQDRDEKLFF. Variable domain in full (rest from reference TRBV29-1 and TRBJ1-4): SAVISQKPSRDICQRGTSLTIQCQVDSQVTMMFWYRQQPGQSLTLIATANQGSEATYESGFVIDKFPISRPNLTFSTLTVSNMSPEDSSIYLCSGQDRDEKLFFGSGTQLSVL.

This clone was detected a few times. The gene calls are TRBV5-1 and TRBJ1-1; TRBD1 might be the D (6 bases). Germline CDR1 reads SGHRS; CDR2 reads YFSETQ. V was cut by 2 bases and J by 5 bases, with 10 bases left in between. The length of the CDR3 is 13 residues. The CDR3 DNA follows: TGCGCCAGCAGCTTAGGGGGTTCGACTGAAGCTTTCTTT. Its protein product is CASSLGGSTEAFF.